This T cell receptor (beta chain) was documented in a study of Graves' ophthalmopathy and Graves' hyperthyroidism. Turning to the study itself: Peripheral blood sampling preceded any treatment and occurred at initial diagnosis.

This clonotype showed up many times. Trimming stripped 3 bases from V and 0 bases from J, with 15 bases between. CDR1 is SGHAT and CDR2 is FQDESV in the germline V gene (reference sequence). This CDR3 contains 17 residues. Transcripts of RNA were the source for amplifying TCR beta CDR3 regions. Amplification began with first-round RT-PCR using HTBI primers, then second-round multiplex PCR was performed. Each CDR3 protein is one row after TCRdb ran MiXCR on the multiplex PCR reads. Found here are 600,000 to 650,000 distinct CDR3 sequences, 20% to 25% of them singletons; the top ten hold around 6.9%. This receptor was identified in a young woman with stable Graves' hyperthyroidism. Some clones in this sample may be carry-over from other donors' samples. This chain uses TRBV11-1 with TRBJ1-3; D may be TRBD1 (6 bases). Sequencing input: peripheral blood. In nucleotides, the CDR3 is TGTGCCAGCAGCTTCAACAGGGCTTCGTCCTCTGGAAACACCATATATTTT. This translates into CASSFNRASSSGNTIYF.